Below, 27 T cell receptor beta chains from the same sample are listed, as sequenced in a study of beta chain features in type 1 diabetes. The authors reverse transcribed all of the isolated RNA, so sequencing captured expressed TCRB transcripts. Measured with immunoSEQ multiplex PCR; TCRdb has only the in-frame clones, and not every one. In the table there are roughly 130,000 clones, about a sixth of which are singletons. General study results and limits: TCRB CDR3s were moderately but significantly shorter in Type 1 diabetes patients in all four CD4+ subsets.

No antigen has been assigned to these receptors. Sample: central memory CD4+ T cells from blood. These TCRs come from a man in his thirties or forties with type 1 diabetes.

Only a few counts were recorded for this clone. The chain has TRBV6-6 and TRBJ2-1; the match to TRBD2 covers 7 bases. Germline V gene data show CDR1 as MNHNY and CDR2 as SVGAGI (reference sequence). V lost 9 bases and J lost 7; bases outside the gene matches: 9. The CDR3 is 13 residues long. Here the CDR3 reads CASSLSGMNEQFF. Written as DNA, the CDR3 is TGTGCCAGTAGTCTAAGCGGGATGAATGAGCAGTTCTTC.

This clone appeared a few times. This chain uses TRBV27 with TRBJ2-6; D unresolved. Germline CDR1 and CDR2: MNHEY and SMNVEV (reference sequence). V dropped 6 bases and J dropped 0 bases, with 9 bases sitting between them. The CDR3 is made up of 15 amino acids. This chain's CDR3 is CASRTPSSGANVLTF. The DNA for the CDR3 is TGTGCCAGCAGGACCCCGAGCTCTGGGGCCAACGTCCTGACTTTC.

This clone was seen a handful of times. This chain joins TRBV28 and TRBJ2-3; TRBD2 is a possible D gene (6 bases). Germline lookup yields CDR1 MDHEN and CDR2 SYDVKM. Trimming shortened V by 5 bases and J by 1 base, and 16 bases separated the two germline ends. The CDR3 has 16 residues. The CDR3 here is CASSTPGRGRTDTQYF. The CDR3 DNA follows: TGTGCCAGCAGTACGCCGGGGCGGGGACGCACAGATACGCAGTATTTT. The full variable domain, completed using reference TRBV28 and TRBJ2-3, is DVKVTQSSRYLVKRTGEKVFLECVQDMDHENMFWYRQDPGLGLRLIYFSYDVKMKEKGDIPEGYSVSREKKERFSLILESASTNQTSMYLCASSTPGRGRTDTQYFGPGTRLTVL.

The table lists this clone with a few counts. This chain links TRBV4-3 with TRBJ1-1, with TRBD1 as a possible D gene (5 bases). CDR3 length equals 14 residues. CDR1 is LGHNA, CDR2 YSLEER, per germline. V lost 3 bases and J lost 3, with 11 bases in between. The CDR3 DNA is TGCGCCAGCAGCCAGCGGTTGGGGGACACTGAAGCTTTCTTT. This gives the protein CASSQRLGDTEAFF.

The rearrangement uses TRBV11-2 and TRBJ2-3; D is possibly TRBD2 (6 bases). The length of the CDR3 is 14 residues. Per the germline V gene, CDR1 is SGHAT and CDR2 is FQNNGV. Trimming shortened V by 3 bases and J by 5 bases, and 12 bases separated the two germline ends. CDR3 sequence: CASSLDYRKDTQYF. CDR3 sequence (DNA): TGTGCCAGCAGCTTGGACTACAGGAAAGATACGCAGTATTTT.

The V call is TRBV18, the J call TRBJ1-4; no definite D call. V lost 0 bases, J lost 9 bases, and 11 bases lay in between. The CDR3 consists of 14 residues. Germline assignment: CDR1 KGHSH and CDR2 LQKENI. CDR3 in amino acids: CASSPPGGNKKLFF. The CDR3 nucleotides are TGTGCCAGCTCACCACCGGGTGGGAATAAAAAACTGTTTTTT.

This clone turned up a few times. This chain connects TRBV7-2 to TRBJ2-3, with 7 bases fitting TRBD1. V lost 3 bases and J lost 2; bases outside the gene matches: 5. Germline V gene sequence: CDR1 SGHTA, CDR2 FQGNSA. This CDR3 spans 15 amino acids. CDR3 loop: CASSFRQGITDTQYF. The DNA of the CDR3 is TGTGCCAGCAGCTTTCGACAGGGAATCACAGATACGCAGTATTTT.

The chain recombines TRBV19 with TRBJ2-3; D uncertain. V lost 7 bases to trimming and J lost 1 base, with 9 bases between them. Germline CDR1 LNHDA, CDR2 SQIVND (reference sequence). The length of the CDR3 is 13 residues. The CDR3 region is CASKFQGTDTQYF. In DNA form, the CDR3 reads TGTGCCAGTAAATTTCAGGGCACAGATACGCAGTATTTT.

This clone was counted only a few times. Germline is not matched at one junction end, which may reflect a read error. As DNA, the CDR3 is TGTGCCAGCAGGGAAGAAGAGCAGTACTTC. Protein sequence: CASREEEQYF. V gene TRBV2 combines with J gene TRBJ2-7; no clear D gene. Germline values: CDR1 SNHLY, CDR2 FYNNEI. CDR3 length: 10 residues.

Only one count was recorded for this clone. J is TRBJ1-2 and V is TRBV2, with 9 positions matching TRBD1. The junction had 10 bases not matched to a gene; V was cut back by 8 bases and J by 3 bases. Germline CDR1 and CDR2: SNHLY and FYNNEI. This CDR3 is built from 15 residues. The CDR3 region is CASYQRDRADYGYTF. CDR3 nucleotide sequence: TGTGCCAGCTATCAACGGGACAGGGCCGACTATGGCTACACCTTC.

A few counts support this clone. This CDR3 reads CASSYSIWAGELFF. The CDR3 DNA is TGTGCCAGCAGTTACTCGATTTGGGCCGGGGAGCTGTTTTTT. The chain couples TRBV6-5 to TRBJ2-2; D uncertain. The CDR3 totals 14 residues. Per germline, CDR1 MNHEY and CDR2 SVGAGI. The germline V and J ends were trimmed by 0 bases and 6 bases, with 8 bases remaining between them.

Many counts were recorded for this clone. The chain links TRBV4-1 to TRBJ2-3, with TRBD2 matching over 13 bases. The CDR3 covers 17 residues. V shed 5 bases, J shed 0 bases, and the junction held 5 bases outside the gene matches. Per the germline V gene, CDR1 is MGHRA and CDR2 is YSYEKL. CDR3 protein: CASSTLGLAGSTDTQYF. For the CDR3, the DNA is TGCGCCAGCAGCACCTTGGGACTAGCGGGGAGCACAGATACGCAGTATTTT.

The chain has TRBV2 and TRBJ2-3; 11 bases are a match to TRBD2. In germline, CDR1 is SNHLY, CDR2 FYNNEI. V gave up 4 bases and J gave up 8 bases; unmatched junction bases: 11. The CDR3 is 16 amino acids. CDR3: CASSATGTSGGGTQYF. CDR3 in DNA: TGTGCCAGCAGTGCAACCGGGACTAGCGGTGGCGGTACGCAGTATTTT.

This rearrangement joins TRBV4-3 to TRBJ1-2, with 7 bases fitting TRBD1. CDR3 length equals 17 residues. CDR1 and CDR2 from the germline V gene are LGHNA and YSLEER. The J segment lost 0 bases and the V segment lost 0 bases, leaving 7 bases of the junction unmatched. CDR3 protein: CASSQEGQRGANYGYTF. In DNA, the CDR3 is TGCGCCAGCAGCCAAGAGGGACAGCGCGGGGCTAACTATGGCTACACCTTC.

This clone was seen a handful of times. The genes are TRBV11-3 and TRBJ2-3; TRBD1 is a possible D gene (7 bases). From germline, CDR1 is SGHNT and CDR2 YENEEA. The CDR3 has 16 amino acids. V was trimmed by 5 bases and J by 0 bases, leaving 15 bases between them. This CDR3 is CASSAGGTASTDTQYF. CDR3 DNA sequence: TGTGCCAGCAGCGCAGGGGGGACAGCCAGCACAGATACGCAGTATTTT.

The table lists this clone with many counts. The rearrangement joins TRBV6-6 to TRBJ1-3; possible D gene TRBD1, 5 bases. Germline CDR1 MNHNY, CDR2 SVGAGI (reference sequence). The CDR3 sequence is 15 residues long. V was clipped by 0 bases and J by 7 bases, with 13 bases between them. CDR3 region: CASSYSPERDNTIYF. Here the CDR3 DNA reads TGTGCCAGCAGTTACTCGCCAGAGCGGGACAACACCATATATTTT.

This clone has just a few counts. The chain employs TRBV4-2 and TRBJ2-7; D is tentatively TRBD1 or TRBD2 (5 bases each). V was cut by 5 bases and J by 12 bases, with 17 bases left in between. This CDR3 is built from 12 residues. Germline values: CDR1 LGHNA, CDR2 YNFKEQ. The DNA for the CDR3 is TGTGCCAGCAGCTTTGATCGCCAGGGAGTGTACTTC. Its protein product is CASSFDRQGVYF.

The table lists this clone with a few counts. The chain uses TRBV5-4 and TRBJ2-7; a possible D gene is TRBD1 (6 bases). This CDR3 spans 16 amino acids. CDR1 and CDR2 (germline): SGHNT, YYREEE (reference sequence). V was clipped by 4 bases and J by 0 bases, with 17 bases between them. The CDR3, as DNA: TGTGCCAGCAGCGGCCAAACGGGACAAGTCTCCTACGAGCAGTACTTC. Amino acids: CASSGQTGQVSYEQYF. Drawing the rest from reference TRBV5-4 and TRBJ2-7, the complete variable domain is ETGVTQSPTHLIKTRGQQVTLRCSSQSGHNTVSWYQQALGQGPQFIFQYYREEENGRGNFPPRFSGLQFPNYSSELNVNALELDDSALYLCASSGQTGQVSYEQYFGPGTRLTVT.

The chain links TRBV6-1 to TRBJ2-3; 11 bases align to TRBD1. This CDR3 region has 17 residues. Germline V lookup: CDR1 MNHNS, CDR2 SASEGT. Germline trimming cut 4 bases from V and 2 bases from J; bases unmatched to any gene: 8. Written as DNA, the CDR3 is TGTGCCAGCAGTGGGAGGGGGACAGGGGGGCCCACAGATACGCAGTATTTT. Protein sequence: CASSGRGTGGPTDTQYF.

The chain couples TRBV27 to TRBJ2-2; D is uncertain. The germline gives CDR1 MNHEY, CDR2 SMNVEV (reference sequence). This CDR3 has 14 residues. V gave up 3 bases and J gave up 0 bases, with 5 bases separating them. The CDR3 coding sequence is TGTGCCAGCAGTTTGAACACGAACACCGGGGAGCTGTTTTTT. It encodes CASSLNTNTGELFF.

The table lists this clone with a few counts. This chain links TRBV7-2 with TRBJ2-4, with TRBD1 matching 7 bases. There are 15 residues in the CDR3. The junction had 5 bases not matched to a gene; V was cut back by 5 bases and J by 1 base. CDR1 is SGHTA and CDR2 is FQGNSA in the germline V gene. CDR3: CASSDREFAKNIQYF. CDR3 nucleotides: TGTGCCAGCAGCGACAGGGAATTTGCCAAAAACATTCAGTACTTC.

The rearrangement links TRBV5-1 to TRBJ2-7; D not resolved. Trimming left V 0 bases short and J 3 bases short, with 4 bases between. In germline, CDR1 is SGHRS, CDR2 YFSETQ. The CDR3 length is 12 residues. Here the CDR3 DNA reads TGCGCCAGCAGCTTGGATAACTACGAGCAGTACTTC. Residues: CASSLDNYEQYF.

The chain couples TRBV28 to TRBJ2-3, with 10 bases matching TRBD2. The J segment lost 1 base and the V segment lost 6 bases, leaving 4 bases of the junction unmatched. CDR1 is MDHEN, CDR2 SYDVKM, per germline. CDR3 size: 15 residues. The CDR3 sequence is CASRGTSGGTDTQYF. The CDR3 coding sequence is TGTGCCAGCAGGGGAACTAGCGGGGGCACAGATACGCAGTATTTT.

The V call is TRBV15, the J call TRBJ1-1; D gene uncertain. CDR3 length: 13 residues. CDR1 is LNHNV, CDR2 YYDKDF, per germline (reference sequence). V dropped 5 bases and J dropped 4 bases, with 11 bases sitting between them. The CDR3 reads CATSLERSTEAFF. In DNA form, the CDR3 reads TGTGCCACCAGCCTGGAACGGTCCACTGAAGCTTTCTTT.

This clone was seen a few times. In DNA, the CDR3 is TGTGCCAGCAGCTTCGCCAGGGGTGCTAGCACAGATACGCAGTATTTT. This encodes CASSFARGASTDTQYF. The chain is built from TRBV7-2 and TRBJ2-3, with a tentative D call TRBD1 (6 bases). There are 16 residues in the CDR3. Between the trimmed V and J ends, which lost 3 bases and 0 bases, there was a span of 13 bases. The germline CDR1 and CDR2 sequences are SGHTA and FQGNSA.

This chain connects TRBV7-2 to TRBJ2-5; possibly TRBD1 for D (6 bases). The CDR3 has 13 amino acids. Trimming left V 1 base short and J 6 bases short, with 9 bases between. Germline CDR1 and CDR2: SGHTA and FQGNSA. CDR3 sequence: CASSLDREKTQYF. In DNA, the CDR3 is TGTGCCAGCAGCTTAGACAGGGAGAAGACCCAGTACTTC.

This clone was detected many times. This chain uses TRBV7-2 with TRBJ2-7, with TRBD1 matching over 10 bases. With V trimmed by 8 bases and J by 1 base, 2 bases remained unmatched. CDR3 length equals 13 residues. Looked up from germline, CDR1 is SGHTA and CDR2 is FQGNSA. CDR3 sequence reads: CASGTGASYEQYF. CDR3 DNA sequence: TGTGCCAGCGGGACAGGGGCTTCCTACGAGCAGTACTTC.